The sequence of this T cell receptor beta chain was determined in a study of cytomegalovirus exposure and HLA in healthy donors. Broader study findings: Being indistinguishable, some V segments were excluded, TRBV6-2 and TRBV6-3 among them.

The PCR used 60 Vbeta and 13 Jbeta primers. Sequenced by immunoSEQ multiplex PCR; TCRdb stores in-frame clones only, minus some. Seen here are about 110,000 clones, under 85% observed once, and the top ten hold 4.2%. The CDR3 runs 17 residues. J lost 0 bases, V lost 5 bases, and 10 bases had no gene match. Per the germline V gene, CDR1 is GTSNPN and CDR2 is SVGIG (reference sequence). Only one count was recorded for this clone. Its antigen is not identified. The sequence came from a male donor in good health and CMV-seronegative. Specimen: PBMCs. V usage is TRBV30 and J usage is TRBJ1-6, with 7 bases lining up with TRBD1. The CDR3 spells CAWSSTGPSSYNSPLHF. In DNA, the CDR3 is TGTGCCTGGTCGTCGACAGGGCCCAGCTCCTATAATTCACCCCTCCACTTT.